What follows are 15 T cell receptor beta chains derived from one specimen sequenced in a study of blood T cell repertoires in COVID-19. Sequenced by immunoSEQ multiplex PCR; TCRdb stores in-frame clones only, minus some. This table has more than 85,000 clones, about 89% appearing once. Sequencing was performed on peripheral blood. These receptors all come from a man aged 55 to 69 with acute or convalescent COVID-19.

This clone was detected only once. The V gene is TRBV28, the J gene TRBJ1-2; D remains unclear. The CDR3 contains 12 residues. The V gene lost 3 bases and the J gene lost 8 bases, with 10 bases spanning the gap. In germline, CDR1 is MDHEN, CDR2 SYDVKM. The CDR3 DNA sequence: TGTGCCAGCAGTTTGATACGGGAAGGCTACACCTTC. Translated, it gives CASSLIREGYTF.

The rearrangement uses TRBV6-9 and TRBJ2-3, with 8 nucleotides matching TRBD2. CDR1 is MNHGY and CDR2 is SVAAGI in the germline V gene. The CDR3 contains 17 residues. Unmatched junction bases numbered 15, after V lost 8 bases and J lost 2 bases. The CDR3 spells CASRRAGEDRVTDTQYF. Here the CDR3 DNA reads TGTGCCAGCCGGCGAGCGGGAGAAGATAGGGTCACAGATACGCAGTATTTT.

The chain couples TRBV29-1 to TRBJ1-4, with a tentative D call TRBD1 (6 bases). V was pared by 7 bases and J by 0 bases, with 15 bases between. This CDR3 contains 15 residues. CDR1 SQVTM and CDR2 ANQGSEA come from the germline V gene. The CDR3 region has the DNA TGCAGCGCCTCCGGGACAACTTCAACTAATGAAAAACTGTTTTTT. As protein: CSASGTTSTNEKLFF.

This clone was found a few times. This rearrangement joins TRBV19 to TRBJ1-1; perhaps TRBD1 as D (6 bases). Looked up from germline, CDR1 is LNHDA and CDR2 is SQIVND (reference sequence). CDR3 length equals 16 residues. Trimming shortened V by 5 bases and J by 4 bases, and 20 bases separated the two germline ends. The CDR3 DNA reads TGTGCCAGTAGTTATCGGGACACTCAGGCGGGCACTGAAGCTTTCTTT. Its translation: CASSYRDTQAGTEAFF. The full variable domain, rest sourced from reference TRBV19 and TRBJ1-1, is DGGITQSPKYLFRKEGQNVTLSCEQNLNHDAMYWYRQDPGQGLRLIYYSQIVNDFQKGDIAEGYSVSREKKESFPLTVTSAQKNPTAFYLCASSYRDTQAGTEAFFGQGTRLTVV.

This rearrangement joins TRBV10-2 to TRBJ2-3, with 7 bases matching TRBD2. The CDR3 is 15 residues long. The germline CDR1 and CDR2 sequences are WSHSY and SAAADI. V was clipped by 7 bases and J by 4 bases; unmatched bases: 11. CDR3: CASKTMAGVADTQYF. CDR3 bases: TGCGCCAGCAAGACTATGGCGGGAGTGGCAGATACGCAGTATTTT.

The gene calls are TRBV27 and TRBJ2-1; weak D call: TRBD1 (6 bases). The CDR3 runs 17 residues. V lost 3 bases to trimming and J lost 5 bases, with 20 bases between them. CDR1 and CDR2 from the germline V gene are MNHEY and SMNVEV (reference sequence). CDR3 region: CASSFLGLGAGNNEQFF. The DNA of the CDR3 is TGTGCCAGCAGTTTCTTAGGGCTGGGGGCAGGCAACAATGAGCAGTTCTTC.

The chain is built from TRBV18 and TRBJ1-2; weak D call: TRBD1 (6 bases). Between the trimmed V and J ends, which lost 5 bases and 8 bases, there was a span of 18 bases. CDR1 and CDR2 (germline): KGHSH, LQKENI. This CDR3 is built from 14 residues. The CDR3 sequence: CASSTLQGSEGYTF. CDR3 nucleotide sequence: TGTGCCAGCTCAACCCTACAGGGTTCGGAGGGCTACACCTTC.

The CDR3 region is CASRGSTGVVTGELFF. CDR3 nucleotides: TGCGCCAGCAGGGGATCAACAGGGGTTGTCACCGGGGAGCTGTTTTTT. The rearrangement uses TRBV4-1 and TRBJ2-2, with 7 bases identical to TRBD1. Trimming cost V 6 bases and J 4 bases; bases outside gene matches: 11. This CDR3 comprises 16 residues. Germline CDR1 is MGHRA and CDR2 is YSYEKL.

The chain combines TRBV6-4 with TRBJ1-2, with TRBD1 matching over 7 bases. This CDR3 is built from 13 residues. The J segment lost 2 bases and the V segment lost 5 bases, leaving 2 bases of the junction unmatched. Germline-derived CDR1 and CDR2 are MRHNA and SNTAGT. CDR3 sequence reads: CASSPGQNYGYTF. The CDR3 DNA is TGTGCCAGCAGTCCGGGACAGAACTATGGCTACACCTTC.

This chain uses TRBV18 with TRBJ2-1; D might be TRBD2 (6 bases). Trimming left V 2 bases short and J 5 bases short, with 13 bases between. Germline-derived CDR1 and CDR2 are KGHSH and LQKENI. The CDR3 contains 15 residues. The CDR3 DNA is TGTGCCAGCTCACCAGTACCGTCGGGGGACAATGAGCAGTTCTTC. It is translated as CASSPVPSGDNEQFF.

V gene TRBV19 combines with J gene TRBJ2-3; 7 positions match TRBD2. The CDR3 runs 14 residues. Germline CDR1 LNHDA, CDR2 SQIVND (reference sequence). Trimming cost V 4 bases and J 1 base; bases outside gene matches: 2. CDR3 sequence: CASSRAGGTDTQYF. In nucleotides, the CDR3 is TGTGCCAGTAGTAGGGCGGGGGGCACAGATACGCAGTATTTT.

This clone was seen more than once but under ten times. The chain uses TRBV12-3 or TRBV12-4 and TRBJ1-5, with 7 nucleotides matching TRBD1. This CDR3 region has 13 residues. The trim removed 5 bases at V and 2 bases at J, leaving 0 bases unmatched. The CDR3 spells CASSTGGNQPQHF. Written as DNA, the CDR3 is TGTGCCAGCAGTACAGGGGGCAATCAGCCCCAGCATTTT.

This chain uses TRBV28 with TRBJ2-1; 7 bases match TRBD2. Per the germline V gene, CDR1 is MDHEN and CDR2 is SYDVKM. V shed 7 bases, J shed 5 bases, and the junction held 14 bases outside the gene matches. The CDR3 is 16 residues long. CDR3 DNA: TGTGCCAGCATTCTTAGTGCTAGCGGCCAGAACAATGAGCAGTTCTTC. Residues: CASILSASGQNNEQFF.

The chain is built from TRBV30 and TRBJ1-5; D gene ambiguous. Germline assignment: CDR1 GTSNPN and CDR2 SVGIG (reference sequence). The CDR3 is made up of 13 amino acids. Trimming took off 2 bases at V and 7 bases at J, with 12 bases between the two ends. The CDR3 coding sequence is TGTGCCTGGAGTCAGGCAGACCGGCAGCCCCAGCATTTT. This translates into CAWSQADRQPQHF.

This rearrangement joins TRBV12-3 or TRBV12-4 to TRBJ1-2; D not certain. Between the trimmed V and J ends, which lost 7 bases and 7 bases, there was a span of 7 bases. The CDR3 has 10 residues. The CDR3 DNA reads as TGTGCCAGCACCCTAGGTGGCTACACCTTC. Protein product: CASTLGGYTF.